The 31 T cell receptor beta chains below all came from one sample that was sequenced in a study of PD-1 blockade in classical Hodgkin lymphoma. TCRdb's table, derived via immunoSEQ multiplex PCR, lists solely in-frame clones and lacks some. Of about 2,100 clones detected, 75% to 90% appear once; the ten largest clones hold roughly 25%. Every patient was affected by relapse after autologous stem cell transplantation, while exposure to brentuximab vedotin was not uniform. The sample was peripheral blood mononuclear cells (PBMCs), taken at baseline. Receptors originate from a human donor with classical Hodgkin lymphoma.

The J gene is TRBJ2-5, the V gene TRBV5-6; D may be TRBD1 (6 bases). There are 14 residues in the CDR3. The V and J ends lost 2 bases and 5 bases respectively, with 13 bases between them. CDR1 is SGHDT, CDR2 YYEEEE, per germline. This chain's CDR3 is CASSLWGPRETQYF. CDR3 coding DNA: TGTGCCAGCAGCTTATGGGGGCCTCGGGAGACCCAGTACTTC.

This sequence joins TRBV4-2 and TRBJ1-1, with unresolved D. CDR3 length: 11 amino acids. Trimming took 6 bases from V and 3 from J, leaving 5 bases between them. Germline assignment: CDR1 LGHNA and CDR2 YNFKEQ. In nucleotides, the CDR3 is TGTGCCAGCAGAACGGACACTGAAGCTTTCTTT. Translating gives CASRTDTEAFF.

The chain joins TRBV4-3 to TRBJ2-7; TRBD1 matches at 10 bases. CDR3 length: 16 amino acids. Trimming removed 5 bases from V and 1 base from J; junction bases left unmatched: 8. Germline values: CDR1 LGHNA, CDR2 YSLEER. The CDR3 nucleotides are TGCGCCAGCAGCTTCTCCGGGACAGGGGAATCCTACGAGCAGTACTTC. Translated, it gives CASSFSGTGESYEQYF.

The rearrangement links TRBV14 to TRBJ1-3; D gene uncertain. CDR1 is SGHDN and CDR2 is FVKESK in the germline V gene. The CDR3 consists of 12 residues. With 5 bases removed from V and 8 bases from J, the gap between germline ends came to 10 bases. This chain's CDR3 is CASSDLRDTIYF. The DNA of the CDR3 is TGTGCCAGCAGCGACCTTAGGGACACCATATATTTT.

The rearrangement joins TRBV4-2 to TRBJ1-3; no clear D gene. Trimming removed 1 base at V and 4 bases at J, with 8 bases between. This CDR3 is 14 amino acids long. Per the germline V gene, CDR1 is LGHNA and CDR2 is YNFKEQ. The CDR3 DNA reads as TGTGCCAGCAGCCAAGGGTTTGAGGGAAACACCATATATTTT. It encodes CASSQGFEGNTIYF.

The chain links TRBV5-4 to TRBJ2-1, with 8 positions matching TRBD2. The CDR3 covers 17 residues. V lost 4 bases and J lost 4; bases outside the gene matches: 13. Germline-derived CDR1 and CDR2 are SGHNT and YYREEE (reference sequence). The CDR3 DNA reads TGTGCCAGCAGCCCTAGGGTTGGGCTAGCGGGTTACAATGAGCAGTTCTTC. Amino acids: CASSPRVGLAGYNEQFF.

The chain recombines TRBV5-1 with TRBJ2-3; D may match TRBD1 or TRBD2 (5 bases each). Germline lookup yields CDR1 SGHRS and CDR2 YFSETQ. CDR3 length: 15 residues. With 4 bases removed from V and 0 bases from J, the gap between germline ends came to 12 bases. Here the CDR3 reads CASSLTGRSTDTQYF. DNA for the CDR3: TGCGCCAGCAGCCTGACGGGACGAAGCACAGATACGCAGTATTTT.

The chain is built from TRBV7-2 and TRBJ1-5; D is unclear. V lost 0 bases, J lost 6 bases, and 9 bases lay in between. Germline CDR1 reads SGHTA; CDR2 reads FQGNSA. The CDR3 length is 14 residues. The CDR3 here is CASSLAREIQPQHF. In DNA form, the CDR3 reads TGTGCCAGCAGCTTAGCGAGGGAGATTCAGCCCCAGCATTTT.

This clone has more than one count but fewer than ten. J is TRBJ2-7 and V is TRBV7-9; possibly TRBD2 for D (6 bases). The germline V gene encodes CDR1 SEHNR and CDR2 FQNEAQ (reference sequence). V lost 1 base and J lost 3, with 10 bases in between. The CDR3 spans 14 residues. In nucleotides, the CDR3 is TGTGCCAGCAGCTTAGAGCCGGGGGACTACGAGCAGTACTTC. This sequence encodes CASSLEPGDYEQYF.

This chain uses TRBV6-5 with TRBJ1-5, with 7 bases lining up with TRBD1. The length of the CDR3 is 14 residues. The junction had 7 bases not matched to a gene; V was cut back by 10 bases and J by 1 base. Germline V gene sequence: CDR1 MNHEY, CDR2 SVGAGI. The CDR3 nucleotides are TGTGCCACCAATACAGGGGACAGCAATCAGCCCCAGCATTTT. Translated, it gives CATNTGDSNQPQHF.

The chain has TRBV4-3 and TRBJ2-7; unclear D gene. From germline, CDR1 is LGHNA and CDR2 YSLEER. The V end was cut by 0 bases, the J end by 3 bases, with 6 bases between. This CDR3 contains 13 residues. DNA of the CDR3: TGCGCCAGCAGCCAAGATCCGAACTACGAGCAGTACTTC. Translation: CASSQDPNYEQYF.

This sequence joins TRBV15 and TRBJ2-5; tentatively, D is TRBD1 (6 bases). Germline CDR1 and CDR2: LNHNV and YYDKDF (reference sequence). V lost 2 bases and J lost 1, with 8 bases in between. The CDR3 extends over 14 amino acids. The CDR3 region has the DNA TGTGCCACCAGCAGACCCAGGGGCCAAGAGACCCAGTACTTC. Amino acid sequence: CATSRPRGQETQYF.

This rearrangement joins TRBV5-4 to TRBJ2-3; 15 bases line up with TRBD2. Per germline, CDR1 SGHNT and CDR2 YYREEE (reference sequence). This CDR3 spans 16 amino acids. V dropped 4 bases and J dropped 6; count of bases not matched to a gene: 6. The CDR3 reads CASSQGLAGGPDTQYF. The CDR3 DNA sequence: TGTGCCAGCAGCCAGGGACTAGCGGGGGGCCCTGATACGCAGTATTTT.

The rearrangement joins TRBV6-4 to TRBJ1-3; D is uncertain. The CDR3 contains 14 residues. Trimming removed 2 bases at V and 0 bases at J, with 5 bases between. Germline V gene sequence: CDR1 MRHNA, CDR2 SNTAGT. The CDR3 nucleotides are TGTGCCAGCAGTGACCCGAACTCTGGAAACACCATATATTTT. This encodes CASSDPNSGNTIYF.

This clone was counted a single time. The DNA for the CDR3 is TGCGCCAGCAGCCACAGGCAGGCCCGAGGGGCGCAGTACTTC. Its translation is CASSHRQARGAQYF. This chain links TRBV4-3 with TRBJ2-5; D is possibly TRBD1 or TRBD2 (5 bases each). The CDR3 has 14 residues. CDR1 and CDR2 (germline): LGHNA, YSLEER. Deletions cut 3 bases from V and 11 bases from J, with 19 bases between.

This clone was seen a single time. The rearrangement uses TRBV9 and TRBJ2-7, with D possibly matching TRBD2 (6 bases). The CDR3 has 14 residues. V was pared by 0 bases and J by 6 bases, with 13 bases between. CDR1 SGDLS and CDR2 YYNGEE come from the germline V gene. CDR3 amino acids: CASSVGGDGREQYF. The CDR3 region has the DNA TGTGCCAGCAGCGTAGGGGGGGACGGTCGCGAGCAGTACTTC.

CDR3 sequence (DNA): TGCAGCGTCGCACGGACGGACTACAATGAGCAGTTCTTC. It is translated as CSVARTDYNEQFF. V usage is TRBV29-1 and J usage is TRBJ2-1; D ambiguous. Germline-derived CDR1 and CDR2 are SQVTM and ANQGSEA. Between the trimmed V and J ends, which lost 6 bases and 3 bases, there was a span of 12 bases. The CDR3 has 13 residues.

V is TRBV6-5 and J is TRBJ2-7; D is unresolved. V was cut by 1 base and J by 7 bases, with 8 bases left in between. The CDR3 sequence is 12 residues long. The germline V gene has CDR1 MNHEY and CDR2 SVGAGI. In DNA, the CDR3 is TGTGCCAGCAGTTACTGGGAAATTGAGCAGTACTTC. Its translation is CASSYWEIEQYF.

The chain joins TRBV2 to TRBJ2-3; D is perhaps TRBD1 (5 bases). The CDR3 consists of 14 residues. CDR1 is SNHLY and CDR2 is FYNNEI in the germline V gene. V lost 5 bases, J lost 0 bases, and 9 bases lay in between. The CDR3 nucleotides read TGTGCCAGCAGTAAGGGGCTGAGCACAGATACGCAGTATTTT. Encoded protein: CASSKGLSTDTQYF. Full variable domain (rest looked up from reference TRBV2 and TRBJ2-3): EPEVTQTPSHQVTQMGQEVILRCVPISNHLYFYWYRQILGQKVEFLVSFYNNEISEKSEIFDDQFSVERPDGSNFTLKIRSTKLEDSAMYFCASSKGLSTDTQYFGPGTRLTVL.

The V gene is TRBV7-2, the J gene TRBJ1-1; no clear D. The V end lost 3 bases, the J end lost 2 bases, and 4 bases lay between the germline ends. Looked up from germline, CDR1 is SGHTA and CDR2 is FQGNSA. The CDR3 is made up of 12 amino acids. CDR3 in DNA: TGTGCCAGCAGCTTGGATAACACTGAAGCTTTCTTT. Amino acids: CASSLDNTEAFF. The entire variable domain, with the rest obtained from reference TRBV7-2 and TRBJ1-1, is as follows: GAGVSQSPSNKVTEKGKDVELRCDPISGHTALYWYRQSLGQGLEFLIYFQGNSAPDKSGLPSDRFSAERTGGSVSTLTIQRTQQEDSAVYLCASSLDNTEAFFGQGTRLTVV.

CDR3 sequence reads: CAIGGRTEAFF. The CDR3 DNA sequence: TGTGCCATAGGGGGCAGGACTGAAGCTTTCTTT. The chain has TRBV10-3 and TRBJ1-1; TRBD1 aligns across 7 bases. In germline, CDR1 is ENHRY, CDR2 SYGVKD. The CDR3 extends over 11 amino acids. J was trimmed by 5 bases and V by 9 bases; bases with no gene match: 3.

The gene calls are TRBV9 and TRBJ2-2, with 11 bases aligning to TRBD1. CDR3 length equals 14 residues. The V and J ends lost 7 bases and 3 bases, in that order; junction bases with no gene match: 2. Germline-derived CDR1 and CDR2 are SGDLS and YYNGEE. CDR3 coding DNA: TGTGCCAGCCGGACAGGGGGCTACACCGGGGAGCTGTTTTTT. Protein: CASRTGGYTGELFF.

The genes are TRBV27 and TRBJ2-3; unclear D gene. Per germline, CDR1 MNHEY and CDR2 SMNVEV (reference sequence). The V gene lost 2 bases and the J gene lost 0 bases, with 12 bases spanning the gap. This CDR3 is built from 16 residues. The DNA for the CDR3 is TGTGCCAGCAGTTTACTGAGTTTTGCTAGCACAGATACGCAGTATTTT. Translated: CASSLLSFASTDTQYF.

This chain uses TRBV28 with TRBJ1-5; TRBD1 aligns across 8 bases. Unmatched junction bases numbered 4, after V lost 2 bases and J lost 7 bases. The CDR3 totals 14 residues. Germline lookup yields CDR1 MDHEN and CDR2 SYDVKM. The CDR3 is CASSLIQGDQPQHF. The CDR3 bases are TGTGCCAGCAGTTTAATACAGGGGGACCAGCCCCAGCATTTT. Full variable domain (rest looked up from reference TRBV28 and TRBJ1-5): DVKVTQSSRYLVKRTGEKVFLECVQDMDHENMFWYRQDPGLGLRLIYFSYDVKMKEKGDIPEGYSVSREKKERFSLILESASTNQTSMYLCASSLIQGDQPQHFGDGTRLSIL.

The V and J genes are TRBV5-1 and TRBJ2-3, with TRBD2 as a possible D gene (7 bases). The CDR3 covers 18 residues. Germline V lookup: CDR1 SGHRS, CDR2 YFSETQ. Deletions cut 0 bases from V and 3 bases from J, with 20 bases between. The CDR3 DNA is TGCGCCAGCAGCTTGGGGTTGTCGGGGGGCGCGGGGACAGATACGCAGTATTTT. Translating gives CASSLGLSGGAGTDTQYF.

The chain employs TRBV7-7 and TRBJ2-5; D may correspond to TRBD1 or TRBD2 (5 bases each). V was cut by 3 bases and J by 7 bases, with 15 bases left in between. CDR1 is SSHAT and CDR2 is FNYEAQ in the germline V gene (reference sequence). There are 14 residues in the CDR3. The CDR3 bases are TGTGCCAGCAGCTTTGGGGGTCCGGAAGGGACCCAGTACTTC. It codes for CASSFGGPEGTQYF.

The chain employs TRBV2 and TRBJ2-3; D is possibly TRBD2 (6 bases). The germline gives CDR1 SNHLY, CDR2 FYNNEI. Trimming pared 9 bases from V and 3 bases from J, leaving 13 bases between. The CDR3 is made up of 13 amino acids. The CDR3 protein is CASLGRETDTQYF. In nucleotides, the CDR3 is TGTGCCAGTCTTGGGCGGGAAACAGATACGCAGTATTTT.

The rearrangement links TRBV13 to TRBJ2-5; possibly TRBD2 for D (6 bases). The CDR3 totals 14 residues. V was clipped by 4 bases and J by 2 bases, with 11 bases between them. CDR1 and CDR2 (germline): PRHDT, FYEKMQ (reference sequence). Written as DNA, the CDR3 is TGTGCCAGCAGCTCCCGGGACTTTCAAGAGACCCAGTACTTC. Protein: CASSSRDFQETQYF.

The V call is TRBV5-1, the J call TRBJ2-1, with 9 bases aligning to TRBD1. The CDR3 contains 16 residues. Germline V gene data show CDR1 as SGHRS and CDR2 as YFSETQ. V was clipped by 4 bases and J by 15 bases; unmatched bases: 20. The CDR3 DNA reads TGCGCCAGCAGCCTCGAGGGACAGGGTATCGGACTGGGTATGTTCTTC. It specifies CASSLEGQGIGLGMFF.

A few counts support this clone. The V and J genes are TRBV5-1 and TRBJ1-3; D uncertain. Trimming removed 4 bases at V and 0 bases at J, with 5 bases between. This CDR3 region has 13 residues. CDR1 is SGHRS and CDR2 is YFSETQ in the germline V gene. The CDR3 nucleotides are TGCGCCAGCAGCCCTGCCTCTGGAAACACCATATATTTT. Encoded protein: CASSPASGNTIYF. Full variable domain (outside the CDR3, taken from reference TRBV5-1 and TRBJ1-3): KAGVTQTPRYLIKTRGQQVTLSCSPISGHRSVSWYQQTPGQGLQFLFEYFSETQRNKGNFPGRFSGRQFSNSRSEMNVSTLELGDSALYLCASSPASGNTIYFGEGSWLTVV.

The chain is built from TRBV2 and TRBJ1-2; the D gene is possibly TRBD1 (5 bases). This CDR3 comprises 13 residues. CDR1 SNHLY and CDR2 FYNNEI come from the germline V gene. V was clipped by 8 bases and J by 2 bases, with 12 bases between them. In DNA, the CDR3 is TGTGCCAGCTACTGGGCAGGGAACTATGGCTACACCTTC. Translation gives CASYWAGNYGYTF.